This T cell receptor beta chain was recorded in a study of shared clonotypes between healthy human individuals. General study results and limits: Naive subsets generally exceeded memory subsets in estimated richness.

TCRdb keeps only in-frame clones here, not all; method: immunoSEQ multiplex PCR. The data show more than 1.2 million clones, with just under 99% seen just once and around 0.38% held by the top ten. About this clone: Antigen specificity is unknown.

The V and J ends lost 4 bases and 4 bases, in that order; junction bases with no gene match: 4. The CDR3 has 14 residues. Per germline, CDR1 MGHDK and CDR2 SYGVNS. The J gene is TRBJ2-3, the V gene TRBV25-1; 8 nucleotides align to TRBD2. The sequenced material came from naive CD4+ T cells sorted from blood. Stated subset: CD45RA+ positively selected. The sequence was collected from a man aged 25 to 40 in good health. CDR3 sequence: CASSAGLVPDTQYF. CDR3 in DNA: TGTGCCAGCAGTGCGGGACTAGTCCCAGATACGCAGTATTTT.